The 5 T cell receptor beta chains below all came from one sample that was sequenced in a study of Ad26.COV2.S vaccination and SARS-CoV-2 variants. Documented treatment: over 15 received Ad26.COV2.S at low or high dose, single or two shots; five or six received placebo; per-sample allocation not given. On day 63 after the first injection, vaccine and placebo recipients gave samples. Repertoires were generated with immunoSEQ multiplex PCR, while TCRdb's copy carries only in-frame clones and drops some. The data show about 350,000 clones, approximately 90% seen once. This material consisted of peripheral blood, taken in a trial of Ad26.COV2.S vaccine versus placebo. The receptors derive from a person between 18 and 59 years old who received the Ad26.COV2.S COVID-19 vaccine or a placebo.

Worth noting for this clone: The junction shows a germline mismatch at one end, possibly a read error. The chain carries TRBV12-3 or TRBV12-4 and TRBJ1-3; D gene ambiguous. CDR3 size: 12 residues. CDR3 protein: CASRLEGNTIYF. The CDR3 nucleotides read TGTGCCAGCAGGTTAGAAGGAAACACCATATATTTT.

The V and J genes are TRBV2 and TRBJ1-5, with D tentatively TRBD1 (6 bases). In germline, CDR1 is SNHLY, CDR2 FYNNEI. CDR3 length equals 15 residues. Trimming left V 1 base short and J 2 bases short, with 9 bases between. As DNA, the CDR3 is TGTGCCAGCAGTGAAGGGGGGCGGGGCAATCAGCCCCAGCATTTT. Translation: CASSEGGRGNQPQHF.

The V call is TRBV15, the J call TRBJ2-7; D may correspond to TRBD1 or TRBD2 (5 bases each). Trimming removed 0 bases from V and 3 bases from J, with 21 bases in between. The CDR3 consists of 18 residues. Germline lookup yields CDR1 LNHNV and CDR2 YYDKDF (reference sequence). The CDR3, as DNA: TGTGCCACCAGCAGAGATATTGGTGGGGGTTCCTCTTACTACGAGCAGTACTTC. Translation gives CATSRDIGGGSSYYEQYF.

This clone was counted once. The genes are TRBV9 and TRBJ1-1; D uncertain. V was trimmed by 0 bases and J by 6 bases, leaving 18 bases between them. There are 16 residues in the CDR3. Germline V gives CDR1 SGDLS, CDR2 YYNGEE. The CDR3 protein is CASSVVRNGLSAEAFF. The CDR3 DNA reads TGTGCCAGCAGCGTAGTAAGGAATGGATTATCGGCTGAAGCTTTCTTT. Together with reference TRBV9 and TRBJ1-1, the CDR3 gives the full variable domain: DSGVTQTPKHLITATGQRVTLRCSPRSGDLSVYWYQQSLDQGLQFLIQYYNGEERAKGNILERFSAQQFPDLHSELNLSSLELGDSALYFCASSVVRNGLSAEAFFGQGTRLTVV.

V usage is TRBV28 and J usage is TRBJ2-1, with 14 bases that match TRBD2. This CDR3 contains 18 residues. The germline V gene has CDR1 MDHEN and CDR2 SYDVKM. The V gene end was trimmed by 5 bases and the J gene end by 3 bases; junction bases not matched to a gene: 9. CDR3: CASSPFAGLAGVYNEQFF. For the CDR3, the DNA is TGTGCCAGCAGTCCTTTTGCGGGACTAGCGGGAGTCTACAATGAGCAGTTCTTC.